A single sample is the source of the 15 T cell receptor beta chains below, sequenced in a study of shared clonotypes between healthy human individuals. Clones were sequenced by immunoSEQ multiplex PCR, and TCRdb holds only the in-frame ones, with some missing. The table shows roughly 530,000 clones, with about 95% occurring only once. The sequenced sample was naive CD4+ T cells sorted from blood. Regarding subset: CD45RA+ positively selected. The receptors were gathered from a young woman in good health.

V is TRBV5-1 and J is TRBJ2-7, with TRBD1 identical over 7 bases. With 4 bases clipped from V and 2 bases from J, the junction kept 9 bases outside the gene matches. The CDR3 consists of 15 residues. CDR1 SGHRS and CDR2 YFSETQ come from the germline V gene. The CDR3 protein is CASSQGQWGPYEQYF. The CDR3 nucleotides read TGCGCCAGCAGCCAGGGACAGTGGGGCCCCTACGAGCAGTACTTC.

The chain links TRBV7-2 to TRBJ2-1, with D perhaps TRBD1 (6 bases). Germline V gene data show CDR1 as SGHTA and CDR2 as FQGNSA. This CDR3 region has 14 residues. Trimming stripped 1 base from V and 7 bases from J, with 11 bases between. Here the CDR3 DNA reads TGTGCCAGCAGCTTAGAGGGCAGGGGTAATGAGCAGTTCTTC. It encodes CASSLEGRGNEQFF.

The chain joins TRBV21-1 to TRBJ2-5; the table's D call, TRBD2, has no DNA check behind it. The J call may be in error: the DNA end matches TRBJ2-7 better. TRBV21-1 corresponds to a pseudogene. The CDR3 is made up of 14 amino acids. For the CDR3, the DNA is TGTGCCAGCACCGAAGCGGGAGGTGACTACGAGCAGTACTTC. It is translated as CASTEAGGDYEQYF.

This clone was seen only once. This chain uses TRBV7-8 with TRBJ1-2; D is unclear. This CDR3 is built from 14 residues. CDR1 is SGHVS and CDR2 is FQNEAQ in the germline V gene. V lost 5 bases and J lost 0, with 10 bases in between. DNA of the CDR3: TGTGCCAGCAGCCCTATGAAGGCTAACTATGGCTACACCTTC. It yields the protein CASSPMKANYGYTF.

The chain joins TRBV6-6 to TRBJ1-4; D gene unclear. Trimming took 6 bases from V and 4 from J, leaving 9 bases between them. The germline V gene has CDR1 MNHNY and CDR2 SVGAGI (reference sequence). The CDR3 contains 13 residues. The CDR3 region has the DNA TGTGCCAGCAGACTGAGTAGTAATGAAAAACTGTTTTTT. Translating it yields CASRLSSNEKLFF.

The rearrangement links TRBV19 to TRBJ2-1; D gene unclear. V lost 7 bases and J 0 bases, leaving 7 bases between the germline ends. The CDR3 extends over 13 amino acids. The germline V gene encodes CDR1 LNHDA and CDR2 SQIVND (reference sequence). This CDR3 is CASKESSYNEQFF. The CDR3 nucleotides read TGTGCCAGTAAGGAAAGCTCCTACAATGAGCAGTTCTTC.

The chain links TRBV19 to TRBJ1-1; the D gene is possibly TRBD1 (5 bases). Trimming took off 7 bases at V and 0 bases at J, with 18 bases between the two ends. The CDR3 runs 16 residues. Germline assignment: CDR1 LNHDA and CDR2 SQIVND (reference sequence). The CDR3 DNA reads TGTGCCAGTACCACCGTCGGGGGTGTGATGAACACTGAAGCTTTCTTT. It is translated as CASTTVGGVMNTEAFF.

The chain joins TRBV19 to TRBJ2-1; 9 nucleotides match TRBD1. V shed 5 bases, J shed 4 bases, and the junction held 12 bases outside the gene matches. The CDR3 covers 17 residues. Germline V gives CDR1 LNHDA, CDR2 SQIVND (reference sequence). The CDR3, as DNA: TGTGCCAGTAGTCGAGGACAGGGGTCCGGTCGGTACAATGAGCAGTTCTTC. Protein: CASSRGQGSGRYNEQFF.

In DNA, the CDR3 is TGTGCCAGCAGTTTCAATCTTGAAGCTTTCTTT. Encoded protein: CASSFNLEAFF. This chain uses TRBV28 with TRBJ1-1; D gene unclear. CDR1 is MDHEN, CDR2 SYDVKM, per germline. The CDR3 has 11 residues. Trimming left V 3 bases short and J 7 bases short, with 6 bases between.

This chain connects TRBV27 to TRBJ1-4; 8 bases are shared with TRBD1. This CDR3 is built from 16 residues. The germline V gene encodes CDR1 MNHEY and CDR2 SMNVEV (reference sequence). Losses at the gene ends were 6 bases for V and 4 bases for J; bases not matched to a gene: 10. The CDR3 DNA reads as TGTGCCAGCAGGCCCCCAGGGGGCTCGTTTAATGAAAAACTGTTTTTT. Translation: CASRPPGGSFNEKLFF.

The CDR3: CASSLRRDREISNNEQFF. In nucleotides, the CDR3 is TGTGCCAGCAGCTTACGTCGGGACAGGGAAATTTCTAACAATGAGCAGTTCTTC. V and J are TRBV11-2 and TRBJ2-1; 9 bases line up with TRBD1. V shed 2 bases, J shed 5 bases, and the junction held 13 bases outside the gene matches. The CDR3 is 18 residues long. The germline V gene encodes CDR1 SGHAT and CDR2 FQNNGV.

This chain connects TRBV16 to TRBJ2-2; the D is unclear. The germline CDR1 and CDR2 sequences are KGHSY and FQNENV. This CDR3 is 14 amino acids long. V lost 2 bases to trimming and J lost 6 bases, with 10 bases between them. The CDR3, as DNA: TGTGCCAGCAGCCAACGGGCGAGCCCCGGGGAGCTGTTTTTT. This sequence encodes CASSQRASPGELFF.

The chain has TRBV6-5 and TRBJ2-7, with 8 bases aligning to TRBD1. Per the germline V gene, CDR1 is MNHEY and CDR2 is SVGAGI. Trimming at V came to 0 bases and at J to 6 bases, leaving 7 bases not matched to a gene. The length of the CDR3 is 15 residues. The CDR3 reads CASSYSKSRGLEQYF. In DNA form, the CDR3 reads TGTGCCAGCAGTTACTCGAAGTCCAGGGGGCTCGAGCAGTACTTC.

The chain has TRBV27 and TRBJ1-5; tentative D call: TRBD1 (6 bases). Looked up from germline, CDR1 is MNHEY and CDR2 is SMNVEV (reference sequence). V was pared by 6 bases and J by 2 bases, with 14 bases between. CDR3 size: 15 residues. The CDR3 protein is CASRGTGSGNQPQHF. The CDR3 DNA is TGTGCCAGCAGAGGAACAGGGTCCGGCAATCAGCCCCAGCATTTT.

The CDR3 nucleotides read TGTGCCAGCAGTTTACCCGGAGGGGGGAGCGGGGGACTCACAGATACGCAGTATTTT. Protein product: CASSLPGGGSGGLTDTQYF. V gene TRBV28 combines with J gene TRBJ2-3; 8 bases align to TRBD2. Germline V gene sequence: CDR1 MDHEN, CDR2 SYDVKM. CDR3 length: 19 amino acids. The ends lost 2 bases at V and 2 bases at J; junction bases unmatched: 15.